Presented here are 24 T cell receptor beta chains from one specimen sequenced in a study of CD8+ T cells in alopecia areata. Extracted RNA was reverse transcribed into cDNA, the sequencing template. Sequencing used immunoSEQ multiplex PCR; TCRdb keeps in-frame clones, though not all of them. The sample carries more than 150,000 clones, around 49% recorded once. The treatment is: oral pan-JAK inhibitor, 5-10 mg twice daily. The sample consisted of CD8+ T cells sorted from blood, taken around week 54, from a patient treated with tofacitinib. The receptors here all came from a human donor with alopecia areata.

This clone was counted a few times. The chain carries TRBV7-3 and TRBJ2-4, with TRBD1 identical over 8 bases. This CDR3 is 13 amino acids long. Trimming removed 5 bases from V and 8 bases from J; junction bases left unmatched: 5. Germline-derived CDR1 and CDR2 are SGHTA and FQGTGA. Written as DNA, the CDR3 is TGTGCCAGCAGCCCGGACAGGGTGGACATTCAGTACTTC. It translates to CASSPDRVDIQYF.

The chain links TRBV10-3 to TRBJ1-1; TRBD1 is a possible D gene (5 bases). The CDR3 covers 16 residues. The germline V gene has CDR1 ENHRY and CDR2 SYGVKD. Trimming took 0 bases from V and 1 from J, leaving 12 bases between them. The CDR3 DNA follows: TGTGCCATCAGTGAGTCGGGACGGACCTCGAACACTGAAGCTTTCTTT. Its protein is CAISESGRTSNTEAFF.

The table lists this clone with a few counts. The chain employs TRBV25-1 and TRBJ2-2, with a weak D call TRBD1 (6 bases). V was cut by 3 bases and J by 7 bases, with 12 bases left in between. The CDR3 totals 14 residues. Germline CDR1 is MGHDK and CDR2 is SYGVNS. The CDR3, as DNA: TGTGCCAGCAGTGACTGGGGGCCCGGCGGGGAGCTGTTTTTT. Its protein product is CASSDWGPGGELFF.

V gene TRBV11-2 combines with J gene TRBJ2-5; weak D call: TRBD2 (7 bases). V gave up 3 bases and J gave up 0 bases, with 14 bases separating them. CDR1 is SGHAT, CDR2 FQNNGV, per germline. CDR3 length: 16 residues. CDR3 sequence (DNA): TGTGCCAGCAGCTTCTGGGGGGGCCAGTACCAAGAGACCCAGTACTTC. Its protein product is CASSFWGGQYQETQYF.

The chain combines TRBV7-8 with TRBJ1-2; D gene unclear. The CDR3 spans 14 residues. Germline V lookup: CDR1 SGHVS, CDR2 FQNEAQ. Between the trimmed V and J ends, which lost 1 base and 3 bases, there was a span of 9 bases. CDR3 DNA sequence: TGTGCCAGCAGCTTAGGGGGAGTAGACTATGGCTACACCTTC. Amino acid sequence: CASSLGGVDYGYTF.

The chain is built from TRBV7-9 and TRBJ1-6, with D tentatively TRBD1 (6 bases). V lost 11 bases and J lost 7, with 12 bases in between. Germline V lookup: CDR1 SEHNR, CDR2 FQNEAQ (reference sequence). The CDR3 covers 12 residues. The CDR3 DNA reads TGTGCCGGGGGCGGGGGAAATTCACCCCTCCACTTT. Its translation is CAGGGGNSPLHF.

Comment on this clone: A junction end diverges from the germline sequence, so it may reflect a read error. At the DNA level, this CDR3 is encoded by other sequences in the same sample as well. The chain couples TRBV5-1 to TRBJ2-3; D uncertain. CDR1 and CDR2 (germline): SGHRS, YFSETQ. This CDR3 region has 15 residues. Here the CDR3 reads CASSLEIVTTDTQYF. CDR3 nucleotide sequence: TGCGCTAGCAGCTTGGAGATAGTCACCACAGATACGCAGTATTTT.

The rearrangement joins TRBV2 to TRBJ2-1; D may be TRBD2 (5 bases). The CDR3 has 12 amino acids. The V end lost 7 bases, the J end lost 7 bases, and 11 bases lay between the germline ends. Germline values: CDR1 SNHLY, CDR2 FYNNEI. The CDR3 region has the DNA TGTGCCAGCACCCCCTCGGGGAATGAGCAGTTCTTC. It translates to CASTPSGNEQFF.

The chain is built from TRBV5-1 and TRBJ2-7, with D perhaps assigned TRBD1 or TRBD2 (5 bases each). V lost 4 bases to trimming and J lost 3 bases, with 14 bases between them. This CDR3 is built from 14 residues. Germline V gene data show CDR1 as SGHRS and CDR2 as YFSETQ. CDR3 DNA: TGCGCCAGCAGCCAAGGGGATGGGGGCTACGAGCAGTACTTC. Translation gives CASSQGDGGYEQYF.

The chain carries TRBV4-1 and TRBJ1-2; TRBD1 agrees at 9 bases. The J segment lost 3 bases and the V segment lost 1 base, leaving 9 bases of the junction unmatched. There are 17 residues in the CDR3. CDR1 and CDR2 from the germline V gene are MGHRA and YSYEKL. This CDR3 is CASSQALPGQGHYGYTF. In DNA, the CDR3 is TGCGCCAGCAGCCAAGCACTGCCGGGACAGGGCCACTATGGCTACACCTTC.

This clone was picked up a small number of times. The CDR3, as DNA: TGTGCCAGCAGCGTAGGCCAGACAAGATCGAACACTGAAGCTTTCTTT. Translated, it gives CASSVGQTRSNTEAFF. This chain joins TRBV9 and TRBJ1-1; D is unclear. Germline values: CDR1 SGDLS, CDR2 YYNGEE. The CDR3 is made up of 16 amino acids. V gave up 0 bases and J gave up 1 base, with 13 bases separating them.

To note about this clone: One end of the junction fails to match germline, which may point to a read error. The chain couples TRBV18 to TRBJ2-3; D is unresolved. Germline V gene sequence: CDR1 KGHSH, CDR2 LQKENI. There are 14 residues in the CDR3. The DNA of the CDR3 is TGTGCCAGCTCCCCACCCTTACACACAGATACGCAGTATTTT. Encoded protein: CASSPPLHTDTQYF.

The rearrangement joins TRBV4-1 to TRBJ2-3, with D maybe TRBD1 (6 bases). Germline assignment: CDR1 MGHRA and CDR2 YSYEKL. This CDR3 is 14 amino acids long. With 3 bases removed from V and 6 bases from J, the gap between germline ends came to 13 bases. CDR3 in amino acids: CASSQIGGADTQYF. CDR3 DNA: TGCGCCAGCAGCCAGATAGGGGGAGCGGATACGCAGTATTTT.

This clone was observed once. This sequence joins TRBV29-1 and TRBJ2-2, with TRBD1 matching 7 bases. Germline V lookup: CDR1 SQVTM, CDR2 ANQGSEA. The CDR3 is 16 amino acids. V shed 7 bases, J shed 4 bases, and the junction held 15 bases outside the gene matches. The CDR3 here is CSAIFQDRPGTGELFF. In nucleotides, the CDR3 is TGCAGCGCTATATTCCAGGACAGGCCGGGCACCGGGGAGCTGTTTTTT.

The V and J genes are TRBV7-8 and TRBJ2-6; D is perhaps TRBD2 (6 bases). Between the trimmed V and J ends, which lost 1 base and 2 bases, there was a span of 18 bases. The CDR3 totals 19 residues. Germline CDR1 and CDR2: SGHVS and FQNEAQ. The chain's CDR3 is CASSLVMGDLVTGANVLTF. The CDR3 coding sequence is TGTGCCAGCAGCTTAGTGATGGGGGACTTGGTTACTGGGGCCAACGTCCTGACTTTC.

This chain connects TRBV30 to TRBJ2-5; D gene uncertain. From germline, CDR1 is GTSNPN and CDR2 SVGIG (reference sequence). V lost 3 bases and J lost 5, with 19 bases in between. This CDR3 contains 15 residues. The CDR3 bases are TGTGCCTGGAGCGTGGACGCGATGTTGGGGGAGACCCAGTACTTC. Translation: CAWSVDAMLGETQYF.

The CDR3 is CAWSKQGDQPQHF. CDR3 coding DNA: TGTGCCTGGAGTAAACAGGGCGATCAGCCCCAGCATTTT. The chain links TRBV30 to TRBJ1-5; maybe TRBD1 (6 bases). Germline V CDR1 and CDR2: GTSNPN, SVGIG (reference sequence). Trimming took off 2 bases at V and 5 bases at J, with 10 bases between the two ends. The CDR3 length is 13 residues.

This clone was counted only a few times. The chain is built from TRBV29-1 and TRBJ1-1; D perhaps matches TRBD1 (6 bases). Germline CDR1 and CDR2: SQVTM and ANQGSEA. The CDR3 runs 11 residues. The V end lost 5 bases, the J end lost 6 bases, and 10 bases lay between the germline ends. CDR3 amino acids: CSVNREAEAFF. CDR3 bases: TGCAGCGTTAACAGGGAGGCTGAAGCTTTCTTT. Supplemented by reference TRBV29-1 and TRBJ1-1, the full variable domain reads SAVISQKPSRDICQRGTSLTIQCQVDSQVTMMFWYRQQPGQSLTLIATANQGSEATYESGFVIDKFPISRPNLTFSTLTVSNMSPEDSSIYLCSVNREAEAFFGQGTRLTVV.

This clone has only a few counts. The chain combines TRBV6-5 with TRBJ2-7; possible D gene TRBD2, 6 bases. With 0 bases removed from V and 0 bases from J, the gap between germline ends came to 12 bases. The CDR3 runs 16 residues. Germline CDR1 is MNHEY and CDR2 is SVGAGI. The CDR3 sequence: CASSYSRGEASYEQYF. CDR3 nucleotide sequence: TGTGCCAGCAGTTACTCCCGCGGGGAAGCCTCCTACGAGCAGTACTTC.

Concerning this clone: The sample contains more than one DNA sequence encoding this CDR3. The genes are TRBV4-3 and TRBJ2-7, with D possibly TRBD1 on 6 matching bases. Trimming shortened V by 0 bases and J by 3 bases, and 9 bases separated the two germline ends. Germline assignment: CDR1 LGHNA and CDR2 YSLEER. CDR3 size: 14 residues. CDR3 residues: CASSQDSQGYEQYF. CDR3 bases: TGCGCCAGCAGCCAAGATTCACAGGGCTACGAGCAGTACTTC.

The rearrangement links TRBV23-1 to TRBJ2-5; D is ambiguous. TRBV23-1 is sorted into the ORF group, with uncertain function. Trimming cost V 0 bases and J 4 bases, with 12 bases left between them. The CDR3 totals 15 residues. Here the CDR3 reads CASSQSGPRPETQYF. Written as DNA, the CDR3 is TGCGCCAGCAGTCAATCAGGGCCTAGGCCAGAGACCCAGTACTTC.

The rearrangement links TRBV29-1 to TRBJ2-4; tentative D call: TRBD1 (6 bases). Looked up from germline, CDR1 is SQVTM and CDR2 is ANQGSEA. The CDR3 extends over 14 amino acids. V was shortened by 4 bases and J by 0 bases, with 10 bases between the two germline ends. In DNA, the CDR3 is TGCAGCGTTGTACAGGGTCTAGCCAAAAACATTCAGTACTTC. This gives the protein CSVVQGLAKNIQYF. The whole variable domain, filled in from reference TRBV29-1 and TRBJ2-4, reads SAVISQKPSRDICQRGTSLTIQCQVDSQVTMMFWYRQQPGQSLTLIATANQGSEATYESGFVIDKFPISRPNLTFSTLTVSNMSPEDSSIYLCSVVQGLAKNIQYFGAGTRLSVL.

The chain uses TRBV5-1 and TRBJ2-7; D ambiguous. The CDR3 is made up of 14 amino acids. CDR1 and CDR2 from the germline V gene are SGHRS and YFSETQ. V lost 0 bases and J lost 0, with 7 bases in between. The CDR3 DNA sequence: TGCGCCAGCAGCTTGGGTTACAGCTCCTACGAGCAGTACTTC. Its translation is CASSLGYSSYEQYF.

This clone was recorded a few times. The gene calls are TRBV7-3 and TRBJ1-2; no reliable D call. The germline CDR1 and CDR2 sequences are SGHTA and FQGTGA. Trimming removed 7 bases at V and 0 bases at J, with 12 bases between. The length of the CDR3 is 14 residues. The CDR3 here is CASTDKVANYGYTF. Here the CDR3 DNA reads TGTGCCAGCACCGATAAAGTAGCTAACTATGGCTACACCTTC.